This TCR beta chain derives from a study of Ad26.COV2.S vaccination and SARS-CoV-2 variants. Study background: Each vaccinee took Ad26.COV2.S intramuscularly, once or twice 56 days apart.

The CDR3 totals 14 residues. Germline V gene data show CDR1 as SGHAT and CDR2 as FQNNGV. V lost 4 bases to trimming and J lost 5 bases, with 14 bases between them. This clone was observed a handful of times. Treatment denoted: some 20 received Ad26.COV2.S at low or high dose, single or two shots; about 5 received placebo; per-sample allocation not given. Sampling occurred on day 63 after the first vaccine or placebo injection. Clones were read by immunoSEQ multiplex PCR, and TCRdb kept only the in-frame ones, dropping some. The table has about half a million clones, about nine tenths seen once; the top ten hold 1.5% to 2%.

The sample consisted of peripheral blood, taken in a trial of Ad26.COV2.S vaccine versus placebo. This clonotype was obtained from a person between 18 and 60 years old who received the Ad26.COV2.S COVID-19 vaccine or a placebo. The V and J genes are TRBV11-2 and TRBJ1-2; no definite D call. CDR3 bases: TGTGCCAGCAGCTCCCCCCGGCGGACTTATGGCTACACCTTC. Its translation: CASSSPRRTYGYTF.